This TCR beta chain stems from a study of identical twins. TCRdb itself ran the 5' RACE reads through MiXCR, one entry per CDR3 protein. The sample lists approximately 190,000 distinct CDR3 sequences, 15% to 20% occurring once. V gave up 3 bases and J gave up 5 bases, with 15 bases separating them. Germline lookup yields CDR1 MNHEY and CDR2 SVGAGI. CDR3 size: 15 residues. This same sample was also taken into another study, of T cells expressing NK-cell markers.

Specimen: CD8+ T cells sorted from blood. This sequence joins TRBV6-5 and TRBJ2-3; D is undetermined. The receptor was isolated from a woman between 18 and 29 years old in good health. CDR3 DNA sequence: TGTGCCAGCAGTTATTGGAGCGAGGTGGGAGATACGCAGTATTTT. Protein: CASSYWSEVGDTQYF.